One and the same sample provided the 15 T cell receptor beta chains below, sequenced in a study of breast tumors, draining lymph nodes, adjacent tissues. Breast cancer patients provided tissue from their axillary draining lymph nodes. TCRdb called the multiplex PCR reads again in MiXCR, with one record for every CDR3 protein. The sample has around 230,000 distinct CDR3 sequences, about 34% seen once. The sequenced sample consisted of axillary lymph node tissue. All receptors come from a female donor with breast cancer. Some clones in this sample may be carry-over from other donors' samples.

This clonotype was counted ten times or more. This chain uses TRBV3-1 with TRBJ1-2; D call uncertain. The CDR3 sequence is 16 residues long. Germline loops: CDR1 LGHDT, CDR2 YNNKEL (reference sequence). The ends were cut back, 1 base at V and 6 bases at J, with 18 bases in the middle. The CDR3 DNA follows: TGTGCCAGCAGCCAAGTCTCGTCGGCGATAAGGGATGGCTACACCTTC. Protein sequence: CASSQVSSAIRDGYTF.

This clonotype appeared many times. The chain carries TRBV11-1 and TRBJ2-7; the match to TRBD2 covers 12 bases. CDR3 length: 15 amino acids. Per the germline V gene, CDR1 is SGHAT and CDR2 is FQDESV (reference sequence). The J segment lost 3 bases and the V segment lost 5 bases, leaving 5 bases of the junction unmatched. Written as DNA, the CDR3 is TGTGCCAGCAGCATCCGGACTAGCGGGATCTACGAGCAGTACTTC. Its translation: CASSIRTSGIYEQYF.

The rearrangement joins TRBV6-4 to TRBJ1-4, with D uncertain. Per germline, CDR1 MRHNA and CDR2 SNTAGT. CDR3 size: 14 residues. Trimming pared 6 bases from V and 5 bases from J, leaving 13 bases between. The CDR3 region is CASRSSWENEKLFF. CDR3 nucleotides: TGTGCCAGCAGGAGTAGCTGGGAAAATGAAAAACTGTTTTTT.

This clonotype has ten or more counts. V is TRBV3-1 and J is TRBJ2-5, with D uncertain. Trimming left V 4 bases short and J 2 bases short, with 14 bases between. CDR3 length equals 15 residues. CDR1 and CDR2 (germline): LGHDT, YNNKEL (reference sequence). The CDR3 sequence is CASSLTRMVQETQYF. Here the CDR3 DNA reads TGTGCCAGCAGCCTCACCCGGATGGTTCAAGAGACCCAGTACTTC.

This clonotype was detected ten times or more. The CDR3: CASSLDGVGNSPLHF. As DNA, the CDR3 is TGCGCCAGCAGCTTGGATGGGGTCGGTAATTCACCCCTCCACTTT. The chain carries TRBV5-1 and TRBJ1-6; D not certain. The CDR3 runs 15 residues. Trimming pared 0 bases from V and 6 bases from J, leaving 10 bases between. Germline V gene data show CDR1 as SGHRS and CDR2 as YFSETQ.

The chain couples TRBV7-9 to TRBJ1-6; possible D gene TRBD1, 6 bases. The CDR3 extends over 14 amino acids. V lost 5 bases and J 7 bases, leaving 12 bases between the germline ends. Germline CDR1 is SEHNR and CDR2 is FQNEAQ (reference sequence). As DNA, the CDR3 is TGTGCCAGCAGCCCGTCCAGGGGAAATTCACCCCTCCACTTT. This codes for CASSPSRGNSPLHF.

This clonotype came up once. The junction differs from germline at one of its ends, possibly a read error. This chain joins TRBV11-2 and TRBJ1-5; D gene ambiguous. The CDR3 extends over 13 amino acids. CDR1 is SGHAT, CDR2 FQNNGV, per germline. The CDR3 DNA is TGTGTCAGCAGCTTAGACAATAATCAGCCCCAGCATTTT. Protein product: CVSSLDNNQPQHF.

This clonotype was counted many times. The chain carries TRBV28 and TRBJ1-6; D gene unclear. The CDR3 contains 17 residues. Trimming took off 6 bases at V and 0 bases at J, with 15 bases between the two ends. Per germline, CDR1 MDHEN and CDR2 SYDVKM. Here the CDR3 reads CASSRWTFSSYNSPLHF. The CDR3 nucleotides read TGTGCCAGCAGCCGTTGGACTTTTAGCTCCTATAATTCACCCCTCCACTTT.

Comment on this clonotype: A read error may be the cause here, since a much bigger clone is one base away. This chain connects TRBV5-1 to TRBJ2-2, with 12 bases fitting TRBD2. The junction had 7 bases not matched to a gene; V was cut back by 4 bases and J by 0 bases. From germline, CDR1 is SGHRS and CDR2 YFSETQ. The CDR3 extends over 18 amino acids. The CDR3 nucleotides are TGCGCCAGCAGCCTCCGGACTAGCGGGAAGGCGAACACCGGGGAGCTGTTTTTT. This codes for CASSLRTSGKANTGELFF.

Concerning this clonotype: Since no conserved phenylalanine or tryptophan closes the CDR3, a read error is the likely cause. The DNA is left out, because the CDR3 cannot be placed on it with certainty; the CDR3 is given as TCRdb lists it. The chain links TRBV12-3 or TRBV12-4 to TRBJ2-1; TRBD2, the table's D call, was not compared with the DNA. The CDR3 is 9 residues long, counting both termini. Here the CDR3 reads CASSQGLAG.

This clonotype was counted many times. The chain couples TRBV30 to TRBJ1-3; D call uncertain. This CDR3 is 17 amino acids long. Germline V CDR1 and CDR2: GTSNPN, SVGIG (reference sequence). The V end lost 2 bases, the J end lost 0 bases, and 17 bases lay between the germline ends. The CDR3 coding sequence is TGTGCCTGGAGTAAATCTCTCGGCTCCCGCTCTGGAAACACCATATATTTT. It codes for CAWSKSLGSRSGNTIYF.

The CDR3 region has the DNA TGTGCCAGTAGTCGTCAGGGGATTGGTGAAAAACTGTTTTTT. It encodes CASSRQGIGEKLFF. The chain recombines TRBV6-5 with TRBJ1-4; TRBD1 might be the D (6 bases). The CDR3 spans 14 residues. CDR1 is MNHEY and CDR2 is SVGAGI in the germline V gene. V was shortened by 9 bases and J by 7 bases, with 18 bases between the two germline ends.

This clonotype was detected many times. The chain has TRBV2 and TRBJ2-5, with unresolved D. Trimming removed 2 bases from V and 2 bases from J, with 12 bases in between. CDR1 and CDR2 from the germline V gene are SNHLY and FYNNEI. This CDR3 has 15 amino acids. CDR3 in DNA: TGTGCCAGCAGTGAAACAGTCTCGAATCAAGAGACCCAGTACTTC. Its protein is CASSETVSNQETQYF.

This clonotype showed up just a few times. This chain joins TRBV6-2 or TRBV6-3 and TRBJ1-5; D is perhaps TRBD1 (5 bases). Trimming removed 5 bases from V and 0 bases from J, with 11 bases in between. This CDR3 region has 15 residues. Germline loops: CDR1 MNHEY, CDR2 SVGEGT. The CDR3 protein is CASSHYGGSNQPQHF. Written as DNA, the CDR3 is TGTGCCAGCAGTCACTACGGGGGTAGCAATCAGCCCCAGCATTTT.

This clonotype appeared a few times. The final CDR3 position lacks the conserved phenylalanine or tryptophan, pointing to a likely read error. The DNA is left out, because the CDR3 cannot be placed on it with certainty; the CDR3 is given as TCRdb lists it. J is TRBJ1-1 and V is TRBV25-1. CDR1 is MGHDK, CDR2 SYGVNS, per germline. The CDR3 numbers 11 amino acids, ends counted. The CDR3 protein is CASSDGEGLLV.